This paragraph reports one TCR beta chain. The antigen is not known. A read error may produce the germline difference seen at one junction end. The assay was immunoSEQ multiplex PCR, and TCRdb's table has in-frame clones only and misses some. The sample shows approximately 50,000 clones, more than 65% of them seen only once. This CDR3 contains 13 residues. Germline V gives CDR1 SNHLY, CDR2 FYNNEI. These data are taken from a study of T cells in tumors after PD-1 blockade. Whole-study context: Blood samples averaged roughly 120,000 templates (range about 22,000-280,000) and 35,000 or so unique clonotypes.

Findings of the study overall: Some novel exhausted tumor clones appeared in pre-treatment blood, suggesting peripheral recruitment.

The source is a human donor with advanced basal cell or squamous cell carcinoma (not recorded which). The chain links TRBV2 to TRBJ1-1; D is undetermined. The material was PBMCs, obtained before anti-PD-1 therapy. The CDR3 region has the DNA TGTGCCAGCAGCCGGCGTGGCAACACTGAAACTTTCTTT. Translated, it gives CASSRRGNTETFF.